A single sample gave rise to the 20 T cell receptor beta chains below, sequenced in a study of blood T cell repertoires in COVID-19. Method: immunoSEQ multiplex PCR; TCRdb's copy keeps in-frame clones and lacks some. The data hold 250,000 to 350,000 clones, with approximately 85% observed a single time. Material: peripheral blood. These receptors all come from a human donor with COVID-19, enrolled during active disease. The donor label of this sample is uncertain.

J is TRBJ1-4 and V is TRBV5-6; 7 bases are shared with TRBD1. The CDR3 is 14 residues long. Per the germline V gene, CDR1 is SGHDT and CDR2 is YYEEEE. With 2 bases clipped from V and 6 bases from J, the junction kept 4 bases outside the gene matches. CDR3 DNA: TGTGCCAGCAGCTTCGACAGGGTAGATGAAAAACTGTTTTTT. Amino acids: CASSFDRVDEKLFF.

The chain uses TRBV25-1 and TRBJ2-2; TRBD1 matches at 7 bases. Germline V gene lookup returns CDR1 MGHDK and CDR2 SYGVNS. V shed 3 bases, J shed 7 bases, and the junction held 8 bases outside the gene matches. The CDR3 is 15 residues long. CDR3 coding DNA: TGTGCCAGCAGTGACCCGACAGGGAAGGGCGGGGAGCTGTTTTTT. As protein: CASSDPTGKGGELFF.

The J gene is TRBJ1-4, the V gene TRBV6-5; 8 bases line up with TRBD1. The trim removed 8 bases at V and 7 bases at J, leaving 6 bases unmatched. The CDR3 is 13 residues long. Germline loops: CDR1 MNHEY, CDR2 SVGAGI. CDR3 nucleotide sequence: TGTGCCAGCCTCAGGGGGCTCGGTGAAAAACTGTTTTTT. Translating it yields CASLRGLGEKLFF.

The chain combines TRBV29-1 with TRBJ1-2, with D hard to call. The V end was cut by 6 bases, the J end by 3 bases, with 8 bases between. Germline V gene data show CDR1 as SQVTM and CDR2 as ANQGSEA. This CDR3 contains 11 residues. DNA of the CDR3: TGCAGCGTCTGGAGAGACTATGGCTACACCTTC. Translation: CSVWRDYGYTF.

The chain is built from TRBV20-1 and TRBJ2-1, with TRBD2 identical over 8 bases. CDR3 size: 11 residues. V trimming: 3 bases; J trimming: 14 bases; junction bases outside the gene matches: 6. In germline, CDR1 is DFQATT, CDR2 SNEGSKA (reference sequence). The chain's CDR3 is CSARAGTREFF. CDR3 DNA sequence: TGCAGTGCTAGGGCCGGGACTAGGGAGTTCTTC.

The chain links TRBV6-5 to TRBJ1-2, with 7 bases fitting TRBD1. The V and J ends lost 2 bases and 6 bases, in that order; junction bases with no gene match: 3. This CDR3 spans 13 amino acids. Germline CDR1 reads MNHEY; CDR2 reads SVGAGI. CDR3 amino acids: CASSYLDRDGYTF. CDR3 DNA: TGTGCCAGCAGTTACCTAGACAGGGATGGCTACACCTTC.

This chain connects TRBV5-1 to TRBJ2-1; TRBD2 agrees at 7 bases. J was trimmed by 5 bases and V by 3 bases; bases with no gene match: 8. Germline V CDR1 and CDR2: SGHRS, YFSETQ. The CDR3 is made up of 15 amino acids. CDR3 in DNA: TGCGCCAGCAGCTCCGCCGGGGACTATAACAATGAGCAGTTCTTC. It is translated as CASSSAGDYNNEQFF.

This chain joins TRBV7-6 and TRBJ2-1; D remains ambiguous. The length of the CDR3 is 15 residues. Between the trimmed V and J ends, which lost 5 bases and 4 bases, there was a span of 15 bases. The germline V gene encodes CDR1 SGHVS and CDR2 FNYEAQ. The CDR3, as DNA: TGTGCCAGCAGCCCTGACGATGGAGAGTACAATGAGCAGTTCTTC. Its translation: CASSPDDGEYNEQFF.

This clone was seen just once. The chain couples TRBV11-2 to TRBJ2-7; D call uncertain. This CDR3 has 15 amino acids. The germline V gene encodes CDR1 SGHAT and CDR2 FQNNGV. The germline V and J ends were trimmed by 5 bases and 1 base, with 15 bases remaining between them. CDR3 coding DNA: TGTGCCAGCAGCCCCCCGGTATATGAATCCTACGAGCAGTACTTC. It encodes CASSPPVYESYEQYF.

The chain combines TRBV6-5 with TRBJ1-3; possibly TRBD1 for D (6 bases). Per germline, CDR1 MNHEY and CDR2 SVGAGI. Trimming removed 8 bases at V and 2 bases at J, with 10 bases between. The CDR3 covers 13 residues. CDR3 DNA: TGTGCCAGCTCTTGGGGGCCTGGAAACACCATATATTTT. Its protein is CASSWGPGNTIYF.

The chain carries TRBV25-1 and TRBJ2-5; D might be TRBD1 (5 bases). The germline gives CDR1 MGHDK, CDR2 SYGVNS. CDR3 length equals 14 residues. V dropped 2 bases and J dropped 0 bases, with 7 bases sitting between them. The CDR3 spells CASSEVGDQETQYF. The CDR3 nucleotides are TGTGCCAGCAGTGAAGTAGGGGACCAAGAGACCCAGTACTTC.

V is TRBV30 and J is TRBJ1-1, with unresolved D. This CDR3 spans 13 amino acids. Trimming removed 3 bases at V and 7 bases at J, with 15 bases between. CDR1 and CDR2 (germline): GTSNPN, SVGIG (reference sequence). The CDR3, as DNA: TGTGCCTGGAGCCCAGCCCTAGACTTTGAAGCTTTCTTT. Translation: CAWSPALDFEAFF.

This chain connects TRBV7-6 to TRBJ1-6; 11 bases map to TRBD1. Germline values: CDR1 SGHVS, CDR2 FNYEAQ. This CDR3 comprises 16 residues. The V gene end was trimmed by 5 bases and the J gene end by 10 bases; junction bases not matched to a gene: 10. Here the CDR3 reads CASSPYLGTGGSPLHF. The CDR3 DNA sequence: TGTGCCAGCAGCCCTTACTTAGGGACAGGGGGATCACCCCTCCACTTT.

The chain combines TRBV11-2 with TRBJ2-1, with 9 bases lining up with TRBD1. Trimming at V came to 5 bases and at J to 5 bases, leaving 10 bases not matched to a gene. This CDR3 comprises 16 residues. CDR1 is SGHAT and CDR2 is FQNNGV in the germline V gene. The CDR3 sequence: CASSKLTGTGHNEQFF. The CDR3, as DNA: TGTGCCAGCAGCAAATTGACCGGGACAGGGCACAATGAGCAGTTCTTC. Looking up the rest from reference TRBV11-2 and TRBJ2-1 gives the full variable domain: EAGVAQSPRYKIIEKRQSVAFWCNPISGHATLYWYQQILGQGPKLLIQFQNNGVVDDSQLPKDRFSAERLKGVDSTLKIQPAKLEDSAVYLCASSKLTGTGHNEQFFGPGTRLTVL.

The chain joins TRBV19 to TRBJ1-4; 7 positions match TRBD1. V trimming: 4 bases; J trimming: 2 bases; junction bases outside the gene matches: 13. Germline V gene data show CDR1 as LNHDA and CDR2 as SQIVND (reference sequence). The length of the CDR3 is 18 residues. CDR3 loop: CASSTSPGTVNTNEKLFF. In DNA form, the CDR3 reads TGTGCCAGTAGTACATCTCCCGGGACAGTTAACACTAATGAAAAACTGTTTTTT.

The J gene is TRBJ2-1, the V gene TRBV5-1; 7 bases are a match to TRBD2. Looked up from germline, CDR1 is SGHRS and CDR2 is YFSETQ. Trimming cost V 2 bases and J 9 bases; bases outside gene matches: 11. The CDR3 has 15 residues. CDR3 in DNA: TGCGCCAGCAGCTTACCGGGACCGGGGAGGGGTGAGCAGTTCTTC. The encoded protein is CASSLPGPGRGEQFF.

This clone was recorded a few times. The chain has TRBV28 and TRBJ2-3; unclear D gene. The CDR3 is made up of 12 amino acids. V shed 3 bases and J shed 7 bases, with 8 bases lying between them. The germline V gene encodes CDR1 MDHEN and CDR2 SYDVKM. The CDR3 loop reads CASSFRRNTQYF. CDR3 sequence (DNA): TGTGCCAGCAGTTTTCGGAGAAATACGCAGTATTTT.

V gene TRBV18 combines with J gene TRBJ2-1, with 9 bases fitting TRBD1. The V and J ends lost 2 bases and 7 bases, in that order; junction bases with no gene match: 3. The CDR3 length is 14 residues. Germline CDR1 reads KGHSH; CDR2 reads LQKENI. The CDR3 region is CASSPGTGWNEQFF. The CDR3 DNA reads TGTGCCAGCTCACCAGGGACAGGGTGGAATGAGCAGTTCTTC.

This clone was picked up a small number of times. The chain is built from TRBV19 and TRBJ1-1, with 9 positions matching TRBD1. From germline, CDR1 is LNHDA and CDR2 SQIVND (reference sequence). The junction had 9 bases not matched to a gene; V was cut back by 1 base and J by 6 bases. This CDR3 has 16 amino acids. The CDR3 here is CASSIGTGGRFAEAFF. The CDR3 DNA reads TGTGCCAGTAGTATAGGTACAGGGGGCCGTTTCGCTGAAGCTTTCTTT.

The rearrangement links TRBV7-9 to TRBJ2-5; 8 bases align to TRBD2. Germline V gene lookup returns CDR1 SEHNR and CDR2 FQNEAQ (reference sequence). J gave up 1 base and V 0 bases, and 13 bases lay outside the gene matches. The CDR3 has 19 residues. The CDR3 region is CASSLALGRAGAPQETQYF. The CDR3, as DNA: TGTGCCAGCAGCTTAGCCCTCGGTCGAGCGGGAGCTCCCCAAGAGACCCAGTACTTC.